The rows below give T cell receptor beta chains drawn from one sample of a study of cytomegalovirus exposure and HLA in healthy donors. This table comes from immunoSEQ multiplex PCR, and its TCRdb copy is limited to in-frame clones, with some not included. In total, the table holds about 210,000 clones. The sequencing sample was made of PBMCs. These receptors were obtained from a woman aged 25 to 39 in good health and CMV-seropositive. The CDR3 runs from the conserved cysteine through the conserved F or W.

>TRBJ2-2|17|TRBV9
CASSRQVGGLNTGELFF
>TRBJ2-2|16|TRBV30
CAWSVVRGGRSGELFF
>TRBJ1-4|14|TRBV27
CASSLTGGSEKLFF
>TRBJ1-6|14|TRBV30
CAWSVTGTNSPLHF
>TRBJ1-1|15|TRBV6-5
CASSRLGGASTEAFF
>TRBJ1-5|15|TRBV10-3
CAISESTGQHQPQHF
>TRBJ2-5|14|TRBV19
CASSLPRGQETQYF
>TRBJ2-7|13|TRBV2
CAGQTGRISEQYF
>TRBJ2-2|12|TRBV5-4
CASSFITGELFF
>TRBJ2-3|18|TRBV4-1
CASSRLSGGALDTDTQYF
>TRBJ2-7|13|TRBV6-5
CASSYGHSYEQYF
>TRBJ2-7|14|TRBV27
CASSPFNRGYEQYF
>TRBJ1-6|16|TRBV5-1
CASSLGQGARGSPLHF
>TRBJ1-1|15|TRBV5-8
CASSSRDRVNTEAFF
>TRBJ2-3|15|TRBV7-2
CASSLGGRVIDTQYF
>TRBJ1-6|16|TRBV5-1
CASSLDGQGNNSPLHF
>TRBJ1-1|15|TRBV5-6
CASSLPRQGWTEAFF
>TRBJ1-5|15|TRBV19
CASSIQDSPGQPQHF
>TRBJ2-1|15|TRBV7-2
CASSRTPTAYNEQFF
>TRBJ1-1|17|TRBV7-9
CASSFRDSPKLNTEAFF
>TRBJ2-7|14|TRBV5-1
CASSLTGRGYEQYF
>TRBJ2-7|14|TRBV6-1
CASSELAGSYEQYF
>TRBJ1-2|13|TRBV7-2
CASSPYVQEGYTF
>TRBJ2-2|11|TRBV2
CASSDGGELFF
>TRBJ1-5|15|TRBV5-6
CASSLTGGDGQPQHF
>TRBJ2-1|16|TRBV4-1
CASSQVYLALDNEQFF
>TRBJ2-7|14|TRBV28
CASSFYGVSYEQYF
>TRBJ1-4|14|TRBV4-1
CASSQQGRGEKLFF
>TRBJ1-5|12|TRBV19
CASKDGNQPQHF
>TRBJ2-7|16|TRBV4-3
CASSQETSGRGYEQYF
>TRBJ2-1|14|TRBV19
CASSPGGHYNEQFF
>TRBJ1-2|15|TRBV4-1
CASSQTGQGAGGYTF
>TRBJ1-2|15|TRBV9
CASSVAPGTDGGYTF
>TRBJ2-7|15|TRBV7-8
CASSSRLAGVSEQYF
>TRBJ1-2|15|TRBV7-2
CASSPTARANYGYTF
>TRBJ2-1|16|TRBV10-3
CAISESGLPPYNEQFF